The clone carrying this TCR beta chain turned up a few times. The antigen remains unidentified. This record belongs to a study of T-cell memory formation after mild COVID-19. TCRdb ran MiXCR on the 5' RACE reads and lists one entry per CDR3 protein. The sample has about 140,000 distinct CDR3 sequences, about 14% seen once. Study findings and constraints: While clones contracting from day 15 to 85 were balanced between CD4 and CD8, later expanders leaned CD4+. Clonal second-wave expansions that peaked on day 37 had unconfirmed SARS-CoV-2 specificity. Some clones that responded turned up in pre-infection memory, which suggests that cross-reactive memory joined in.

Germline lookup yields CDR1 SGHDT and CDR2 YYEEEE. The CDR3 is made up of 18 amino acids. V lost 5 bases, J lost 1 base, and 22 bases lay in between. The chain uses TRBV5-6 and TRBJ1-3; D is ambiguous. Specimen: PBMCs or a T cell subset sorted from them (not recorded which). This TCR was sampled from an adult woman who had mild COVID-19 (a few samples of this study predate the infection). Cell type and time point are not known. The CDR3 nucleotides read TGTGCCAGCAGACAAAAGCCGACCGACCCCGTGTCTGGAAACACCATATATTTT. It translates to CASRQKPTDPVSGNTIYF. The variable domain in full, completed from reference TRBV5-6 and TRBJ1-3, reads DAGVTQSPTHLIKTRGQQVTLRCSPKSGHDTVSWYQQALGQGPQFIFQYYEEEERQRGNFPDRFSGHQFPNYSSELNVNALLLGDSALYLCASRQKPTDPVSGNTIYFGEGSWLTVV.